This is a list of T cell receptor beta chains from one sample in a study of OX40 agonist ivuxolimab in advanced cancers. Sequencing was performed with immunoSEQ multiplex PCR; in TCRdb, only in-frame clones are kept and a portion is missing. The sample contains more than 50,000 clones, over 80% of which appear only once. This sample comprised CD4+ or CD8+ T cells sorted from blood, obtained in a trial of the OX40 agonist ivuxolimab. These TCRs come from an adult with an advanced solid tumor such as melanoma, head and neck, liver or kidney cancer. The CDR3 runs from the conserved cysteine through the conserved F or W. D genes are given only for firm matches. Clone size, where shown, is once, few, many, or a class for clones that have expanded.

J	V	D	size	CDR3	DNA
TRBJ1-4	TRBV28	TRBD1	-	CASSFSFQGGQGDGKLFF	TGTGCCAGCAGTTTTTCATTTCAGGGAGGCCAGGGGGACGGAAAACTGTTTTTT
TRBJ2-1	TRBV27	TRBD1	-	CASSARDRYNEQFF	TGTGCCAGCAGTGCCCGGGACAGATACAATGAGCAGTTCTTC
TRBJ1-3	TRBV7-2	TRBD1	-	CASSSTGGPGNTIYF	TGTGCCAGCAGCTCGACAGGGGGGCCGGGAAACACCATATATTTT
TRBJ1-1	TRBV28	-	-	CASSLPTVNTEAFF	TGTGCCAGCAGTTTACCGACAGTTAACACTGAAGCTTTCTTT
TRBJ1-5	TRBV6-4	-	once	CASSPQINQPQHF	TGTGCCAGCAGTCCTCAAATCAATCAGCCCCAGCATTTT
TRBJ2-7	TRBV28	-	once	CASSLTGPRQYF	TGTGCCAGCAGCCTCACAGGGCCCCGGCAGTACTTC
TRBJ2-1	TRBV19	-	-	CASSRQGNNEQFF	TGTGCCAGTAGTAGGCAAGGGAACAATGAGCAGTTCTTC
TRBJ2-2	TRBV7-2	-	few	CASSFPGGELFF	TGTGCCAGCAGCTTCCCCGGCGGGGAGCTGTTTTTT
TRBJ1-3	TRBV14	-	-	CASSQVNYRMTTGNTIYF	TGTGCCAGCAGCCAAGTAAACTATCGGATGACTACTGGAAACACCATATATTTT
TRBJ1-6	TRBV6-5	-	-	CASSYSVNSPLHF	TGTGCCAGCAGTTACTCCGTAAATTCACCCCTCCACTTT
TRBJ2-7	TRBV19	TRBD1	-	CASSIDRQGIYEQYF	TGTGCCAGTAGTATAGATCGACAGGGGATCTACGAGCAGTACTTC
TRBJ2-3	TRBV4-1	-	-	CASSQDYLDTQYF	TGCGCCAGCAGCCAAGATTACTTAGATACGCAGTATTTT
TRBJ2-3	TRBV6-5	-	-	CASSYSKQGRADTQYF	TGTGCCAGCAGTTACTCTAAACAGGGCAGGGCAGATACGCAGTATTTT
TRBJ2-1	TRBV6-6	-	-	CASRLDSYNEQFF	TGTGCCAGCAGATTAGACTCCTACAATGAGCAGTTCTTC
TRBJ1-5	TRBV19	TRBD1	-	CASTVTGQGLAQHF	TGTGCCAGTACCGTAACCGGACAGGGTCTAGCCCAGCATTTT
TRBJ2-1	TRBV7-9	TRBD2	-	CASSFRTGGGEQFF	TGTGCCAGCAGCTTTAGGACGGGAGGCGGTGAGCAGTTCTTC
TRBJ1-2	TRBV20-1	-	few	CSARDNGYTF	TGCAGTGCGCGGGACAATGGCTACACCTTC
TRBJ2-6	TRBV7-9	-	-	CASSRGTGMGYSGANVLTF	TGTGCCAGCAGCAGGGGCACAGGGATGGGATACTCTGGGGCCAACGTCCTGACTTTC
TRBJ1-1	TRBV6-5	-	-	CASSSPKTPTEAFF	TGTGCCAGCAGTTCCCCGAAGACGCCCACTGAAGCTTTCTTT
TRBJ2-3	TRBV9	TRBD2	-	CASSVAAGGGTDTQYF	TGTGCCAGCAGCGTAGCTGCGGGGGGCGGGACAGATACGCAGTATTTT
TRBJ2-3	TRBV27	TRBD1	once	CASSPRDRGTDTQYF	TGTGCCAGCAGTCCCCGGGACAGGGGGACAGATACGCAGTATTTT
TRBJ2-7	TRBV6-1	-	-	CASSEQGGNYEQYF	TGTGCCAGCAGTGAACAGGGGGGGAATTACGAGCAGTACTTC
TRBJ1-1	TRBV30	TRBD1	few	CAYDRTGYTEAFF	TGTGCCTACGACCGGACAGGGTACACTGAAGCTTTCTTT
TRBJ2-5	TRBV13	TRBD2	-	CASSLSTSGITQYF	TGTGCCAGCAGCTTATCGACTAGCGGGATAACCCAGTACTTC
TRBJ1-2	TRBV28	TRBD1	-	CASSLNRGLGGYTF	TGTGCCAGCAGTTTAAACAGGGGGTTAGGTGGCTACACCTTC
TRBJ2-7	TRBV14	-	-	CASSQRFPEQYF	TGTGCCAGCAGCCAAAGGTTCCCCGAGCAGTACTTC
TRBJ2-1	TRBV7-2	-	-	CASSLLDEQFF	TGTGCCAGCAGCTTATTGGATGAGCAGTTCTTC
TRBJ2-7	TRBV19	-	-	CASSITPYEQYF	TGTGCCAGTAGTATAACCCCCTACGAGCAGTACTTC
TRBJ2-3	TRBV2	TRBD1	-	CASSRTGARVDTQYF	TGTGCCAGCAGTAGGACAGGGGCGAGGGTAGATACGCAGTATTTT
TRBJ1-4	TRBV10-3	-	-	CAISESTGTNEKLFF	TGTGCCATCAGTGAGTCGACGGGGACTAATGAAAAACTGTTTTTT
TRBJ2-3	TRBV11-3	TRBD1	-	CASSWGQGTDTQYF	TGTGCCAGCAGCTGGGGACAGGGGACAGATACGCAGTATTTT